This TCR beta chain is drawn from a study of PD-1 blockade in mismatch repair-deficient tumors. The repertoire was sequenced with immunoSEQ multiplex PCR; TCRdb's copy has only in-frame clones and lacks some. The sample has 100,000 to 150,000 clones, roughly 90% seen once. This clone was recorded a few times. This same CDR3 is encoded by further DNA sequences in the sample. The V end was cut by 5 bases, the J end by 0 bases, with 8 bases between. The germline gives CDR1 MNHEY, CDR2 SMNVEV (reference sequence). CDR3 length: 13 residues. Every patient had mismatch repair deficiency by PCR or immunohistochemistry.

This specimen consisted of peripheral blood, obtained roughly 70 weeks after starting pembrolizumab. The chain carries TRBV27 and TRBJ2-7; weak D call: TRBD2 (6 bases). The clonotype originates from an adult with mismatch repair-deficient cancer. CDR3 region: CASSPGGSYEQYF. The CDR3 DNA reads as TGTGCCAGCAGTCCCGGGGGCTCCTACGAGCAGTACTTC.